The present T cell receptor (beta chain) was sequenced within a study of T cells in Graves' hyperthyroidism and ophthalmopathy (dated by TCRdb to about 2019). Notes on the research overall: Peripheral blood samples were taken at initial diagnosis, before any treatment was given. A discovery cohort of roughly 96 patients, approximately 44 with Graves' ophthalmopathy and approximately 57 with stable Graves' hyperthyroidism, was used to find distinguishing TCR V-J signatures. The paper reports TCR Vbeta CDR3 sequencing of approximately 130 peripheral blood samples: 40 to 45 ophthalmopathy, under 80 hyperthyroidism and 17 progressor patients. The approximately 95 discovery patients were divided at random into training and test sets in a 7:3 ratio. In several Graves' hyperthyroidism patients, the study also compared T-cell repertoires from thyroid tissue with T-cell repertoires from blood. Whether ophthalmopathy could be predicted prospectively was tested in an independent validation cohort made up of roughly 19 hyperthyroidism patients plus 17 patients who later progressed to ophthalmopathy. Following sampling, methimazole starting at 30 mg daily was given to hyperthyroidism patients, and high-dose intravenous methylprednisolone was given to ophthalmopathy patients. What the study reported, not specific to this receptor: In validation, progression to ophthalmopathy was predicted by the model with almost 71% sensitivity and 72.22% specificity, a median of approximately 7.1 months before onset. Sample size was not statistically predetermined, and investigators were not blinded to group allocation. Blood samples also contained most of the expanded thyroid clonotypes (frequency above 0.001), which suggests that blood repertoires may reflect thyroid immune responses. A model built on a 13 V-J signature distinguished ophthalmopathy from stable hyperthyroidism, reaching roughly 88% sensitivity and 81.08% specificity in cross-validation and 80%/75% in testing.

For CDR1 and CDR2, the germline V gene lists SGHRS and YFSETQ. The CDR3, cysteine through phenylalanine, is 15 amino acids long. Kept here is only the CDR3 DNA, which spans 45 bases and is read in frame from base 1. V gives up 9 bases and J gives up 2 bases, and the segment between their germline ends measures 17 bases. Amplification of TCR beta CDR3 regions was carried out from RNA transcripts. A first-round RT-PCR of the TCR CDR3 used the HTBI primer set with the Qiagen OneStep RT-PCR kit. The libraries were constructed in a second round of multiplex PCR and then size-selected and purified. Libraries were sequenced paired-end with 100 bp reads on an Illumina HiSeq2000. From the authors' description of their analysis: SOAPnuke was used to process the raw data, with reads discarded if the reads contained adapters or uncalled bases, had a mean Phred below 15, or lacked an exact constant-primer or identifier match. COPE v1.2.5 was used to merge high-quality paired reads, and clonotypes were defined as unique nucleotide sequences. MiTCR v1.1 was used to align clonotypes to the IMGT TRBV, TRBD and TRBJ reference segments. Only V-J combinations with frequency above 0.0001, covering roughly 99% of repertoires, were analysed. The TCS score was defined as the ratio of F50 (clonal expansion) to E x V (chaos), calculated using BLOSUM62-based TCRdist between CDR3 peptides within each V-J. Welch's t-statistics and random forest reduced 500 to 650 V-J features to 13, which were used in a naive Bayes classifier (R e1071). TCRdb handled the public reads itself, with Q25 trimming in fastp and clone calling in MiXCR, and kept productive beta chains. CDR3 protein sequences are deduplicated, and each keeps its most common genes and DNA. TCRdb's processing, not the authors', yielded these V and J calls. Present in this sample are under 400,000 distinct CDR3 sequences, roughly 13% of which were seen just once. The top ten hold about 11% of the sample.

A patient counted as having stable Graves' hyperthyroidism if no progression to ophthalmopathy occurred over 18 months of follow-up. Hyperthyroidism patients were aged 18 to 65 years and newly diagnosed, with disease duration of less than 2 months. Patients with uncontrolled infections, other autoimmune diseases, pregnancy or lactation were excluded. Diagnoses were based on clinical symptoms, serum thyroxine and TRAb, thyroid ultrasound and orbital computed tomography. PBMCs were isolated from roughly 10 ml of fresh peripheral blood by Ficoll-Paque density gradient centrifugation. Total RNA was extracted with Trizol reagent, and quality was checked on an Agilent 2100 Bioanalyzer. On this clonotype: Its cognate antigen has yet to be identified. The sample holds no much larger clone one base away, and base qualities are not on file.

The V and J genes are TRBV5-1 and TRBJ2-2, with the D gene not clear enough to name. The source of this sequence is a woman aged 55-75 years with Graves' hyperthyroidism. Source material: blood. The CDR3 protein sequence reads: CATYRSSGNTGELFF. In nucleotide form, the sequence is TGCGCCACCTACCGTTCGTCGGGCAACACCGGGGAGCTGTTTTTT.